Presented here are 32 T cell receptor beta chains from one specimen sequenced in a study of identical twins. In TCRdb, the 5' RACE reads were re-called with MiXCR into one record per CDR3 protein. The data contain around 960,000 distinct CDR3 sequences, around 12% of them singletons. The data also belong to a second study, concerning yellow fever vaccine responses in identical twins.

The sequenced sample was PBMCs. The receptors derive from a woman aged 18 to 35 in good health.

This clonotype was seen at least ten times. The V gene is TRBV4-1, the J gene TRBJ1-1, with 8 bases that match TRBD1. Trimming at V came to 1 base and at J to 5 bases, leaving 6 bases not matched to a gene. This CDR3 region has 15 residues. Germline V gene lookup returns CDR1 MGHRA and CDR2 YSYEKL. The CDR3 region is CASSQAGQGGTEAFF. CDR3 coding DNA: TGCGCCAGCAGCCAAGCAGGACAGGGAGGGACTGAAGCTTTCTTT.

The rearrangement uses TRBV10-3 and TRBJ2-1; 9 bases are a match to TRBD1. The germline V gene has CDR1 ENHRY and CDR2 SYGVKD. With V trimmed by 6 bases and J by 6 bases, 9 bases remained unmatched. The CDR3 spans 15 residues. The CDR3, as DNA: TGTGCCATCAGGCGTGGGGGGACAGGGCCCAATGAGCAGTTCTTC. The encoded protein is CAIRRGGTGPNEQFF.

CDR3 bases: TGTGCCAGCAGTTCGGGCGGGACAGGCTCCTACAATGAGCAGTTCTTC. This gives the protein CASSSGGTGSYNEQFF. This chain uses TRBV12-3 or TRBV12-4 with TRBJ2-1; 8 positions match TRBD1. This CDR3 has 16 residues. Trimming cost V 4 bases and J 0 bases; bases outside gene matches: 5.

This clonotype has only a few counts. This CDR3 is missing its conserved last phenylalanine or tryptophan, likely due to a read error. The chain employs TRBV28 and TRBJ1-2, with D unresolved. Per germline, CDR1 MDHEN and CDR2 SYDVKM. The CDR3 extends over 11 amino acids. Deletions cut 10 bases from V and 1 base from J, with 7 bases between. CDR3 sequence (DNA): TGTGCCACCCGAGATAACTATGGCTACACCCTC. Its protein is CATRDNYGYTL.

V and J are TRBV9 and TRBJ2-1; D is ambiguous. V was trimmed by 3 bases and J by 8 bases, leaving 9 bases between them. CDR1 SGDLS and CDR2 YYNGEE come from the germline V gene. This CDR3 comprises 12 residues. The CDR3 nucleotides read TGTGCCAGCAGCGGGGCCCCGGATGAGCAGTTCTTC. Residues: CASSGAPDEQFF.

This clonotype turned up a few times. The V call is TRBV11-2, the J call TRBJ2-5; 7 positions agree with TRBD2. In germline, CDR1 is SGHAT, CDR2 FQNNGV. There are 16 residues in the CDR3. J was trimmed by 1 base and V by 5 bases; bases with no gene match: 10. In nucleotides, the CDR3 is TGTGCCAGCAGCCCCCTGGCGGGAGAGTCCCAAGAGACCCAGTACTTC. Translating it yields CASSPLAGESQETQYF.

This clonotype was picked up a small number of times. The chain has TRBV25-1 and TRBJ2-1, with 9 bases fitting TRBD1. The V segment lost 4 bases and the J segment 9 bases; nucleotides outside the gene matches: 13. The CDR3 is made up of 16 amino acids. The germline V gene encodes CDR1 MGHDK and CDR2 SYGVNS. The chain's CDR3 is CASSAPGTGPIGEQFF. The CDR3 bases are TGTGCCAGCAGTGCCCCGGGGACAGGGCCTATAGGTGAGCAGTTCTTC.

This sequence joins TRBV20-1 and TRBJ2-1, with TRBD2 matching over 9 bases. J lost 9 bases, V lost 3 bases, and 6 bases had no gene match. Germline CDR1 is DFQATT and CDR2 is SNEGSKA (reference sequence). The CDR3 consists of 13 residues. DNA of the CDR3: TGCAGTGCTAGGGATAGCGGGAGCGTTGAGCAGTTCTTC. It codes for CSARDSGSVEQFF.

This chain joins TRBV5-6 and TRBJ1-1; perhaps TRBD1 as D (5 bases). The V gene's germline CDR1 is SGHDT and CDR2 YYEEEE. The V and J ends lost 2 bases and 0 bases respectively, with 23 bases between them. The CDR3 is made up of 19 amino acids. CDR3 amino acids: CASSFEANQGLWMNTEAFF. DNA for the CDR3: TGTGCCAGCAGCTTCGAAGCAAACCAGGGTCTCTGGATGAACACTGAAGCTTTCTTT.

This clonotype has more than one count but fewer than ten. The CDR3 protein is CATSSGRGRNPSNEQFF. Written as DNA, the CDR3 is TGTGCCACCAGCAGCGGACGCGGGAGAAACCCCTCCAATGAGCAGTTCTTC. The V call is TRBV15, the J call TRBJ2-1; TRBD2 matches at 7 bases. The CDR3 consists of 17 residues. Germline lookup yields CDR1 LNHNV and CDR2 YYDKDF (reference sequence). J lost 6 bases, V lost 3 bases, and 14 bases had no gene match.

The sample holds a few counts of this clonotype. This chain connects TRBV3-1 to TRBJ1-3; possibly TRBD1 for D (5 bases). Germline V gives CDR1 LGHDT, CDR2 YNNKEL (reference sequence). The CDR3 extends over 16 amino acids. Trimming left V 4 bases short and J 3 bases short, with 16 bases between. In nucleotides, the CDR3 is TGTGCCAGCAGCCGAGGGAAGACAGACCGTGGAAACACCATATATTTT. It is translated as CASSRGKTDRGNTIYF.

CDR3 region: CASSLLNTDTQYF. The CDR3 coding sequence is TGTGCCAGCAGCTTGCTCAACACAGATACGCAGTATTTT. The chain recombines TRBV5-5 with TRBJ2-3; D gene unclear. CDR3 length equals 13 residues. Germline CDR1 reads SGHKS; CDR2 reads YYEKEE (reference sequence). V lost 1 base, J lost 2 bases, and 5 bases lay in between. Full variable domain (rest looked up from reference TRBV5-5 and TRBJ2-3): DAGVTQSPTHLIKTRGQQVTLRCSPISGHKSVSWYQQVLGQGPQFIFQYYEKEERGRGNFPDRFSARQFPNYSSELNVNALLLGDSALYLCASSLLNTDTQYFGPGTRLTVL.

Remarks on this clonotype: This could be a read error, since a much larger clone is one nucleotide away. The chain couples TRBV5-1 to TRBJ2-1, with a tentative D call TRBD1 (5 bases). There are 13 residues in the CDR3. Trimming pared 4 bases from V and 6 bases from J, leaving 11 bases between. Per germline, CDR1 SGHRS and CDR2 YFSETQ. Here the CDR3 reads CASSPAGFNEQFF. The DNA of the CDR3 is TGCGCCAGCAGCCCAGCAGGGTTCAATGAGCAGTTCTTC.

This sequence joins TRBV7-3 and TRBJ2-3, with 8 bases lining up with TRBD1. CDR3 size: 19 residues. Unmatched junction bases numbered 16, after V lost 5 bases and J lost 0 bases. Per germline, CDR1 SGHTA and CDR2 FQGTGA. CDR3 DNA sequence: TGTGCCAGCAGCCTGACCGGGACAGGTGTCTTTACTAGCACAGATACGCAGTATTTT. Its translation is CASSLTGTGVFTSTDTQYF.

The chain carries TRBV20-1 and TRBJ2-1; 10 positions match TRBD1. The CDR3 length is 15 residues. V shed 5 bases, J shed 7 bases, and the junction held 11 bases outside the gene matches. Germline values: CDR1 DFQATT, CDR2 SNEGSKA (reference sequence). The CDR3 DNA sequence: TGCAGTGCTCCAACCGGGACAGGGGCGAGGAATGAGCAGTTCTTC. Translation: CSAPTGTGARNEQFF.

This clonotype appeared a few times. The rearrangement links TRBV2 to TRBJ2-6; D remains unclear. CDR1 is SNHLY and CDR2 is FYNNEI in the germline V gene. The CDR3 has 14 residues. Trimming pared 7 bases from V and 0 bases from J, leaving 7 bases between. CDR3 bases: TGTGCCAGCAAACGGGCCTCTGGGGCCAACGTCCTGACTTTC. It is translated as CASKRASGANVLTF.

This clonotype was detected a few times. The CDR3 protein is CSARDLANHRNEQFF. CDR3 DNA: TGCAGTGCTAGAGATCTGGCCAATCATCGCAATGAGCAGTTCTTC. The genes are TRBV20-1 and TRBJ2-1; D remains ambiguous. The CDR3 contains 15 residues. Germline V gene data show CDR1 as DFQATT and CDR2 as SNEGSKA (reference sequence). Trimming cost V 0 bases and J 6 bases, with 15 bases left between them.

Note on this clonotype: A much larger clone lies a single base off, so this may be a read error. The chain uses TRBV6-2 or TRBV6-3 and TRBJ2-1, with 9 bases matching TRBD2. CDR1 is MNHEY and CDR2 is SVGEGT in the germline V gene. CDR3 length: 14 amino acids. The V segment lost 6 bases and the J segment 4 bases; nucleotides outside the gene matches: 4. The CDR3 sequence is CASSSTSGYNEQFF. The DNA for the CDR3 is TGTGCCAGCAGCTCGACTAGCGGATACAATGAGCAGTTCTTC.

Concerning this clonotype: At one boundary the junction diverges from the germline segment, which might be a read error. Here the CDR3 reads CASSLGVEEHF. The DNA for the CDR3 is TGTGCCAGCAGCTTAGGGGTGGAAGAGCACTTC. V and J are TRBV7-9 and TRBJ2-7, with D unresolved. CDR3 length: 11 amino acids. Looked up from germline, CDR1 is SEHNR and CDR2 is FQNEAQ (reference sequence).

This clonotype was picked up a small number of times. This rearrangement joins TRBV29-1 to TRBJ2-1; 10 bases are shared with TRBD1. This CDR3 spans 13 amino acids. Germline loops: CDR1 SQVTM, CDR2 ANQGSEA. With V trimmed by 7 bases and J by 2 bases, 2 bases remained unmatched. CDR3 nucleotides: TGCAGCGCCGGGACAGGGGCCTACAATGAGCAGTTCTTC. Protein product: CSAGTGAYNEQFF.

This clonotype has just a few counts. The J gene is TRBJ2-2, the V gene TRBV15; D remains unclear. The CDR3 runs 16 residues. With 1 base removed from V and 0 bases from J, the gap between germline ends came to 9 bases. The germline V gene encodes CDR1 LNHNV and CDR2 YYDKDF (reference sequence). The CDR3 bases are TGTGCCACCAGCAGAGGAGAGATCGCGAACACCGGGGAGCTGTTTTTT. Encoded protein: CATSRGEIANTGELFF.

The rearrangement links TRBV5-1 to TRBJ2-7, with 8 bases identical to TRBD1. The CDR3 loop spans 13 amino acids. In germline, CDR1 is SGHRS, CDR2 YFSETQ. The CDR3 region is CVSSLGQGYEQYV. The CDR3 nucleotides are TGCGTCAGCAGCCTCGGACAGGGATACGAGCAGTACGTC.

This clonotype was detected a few times. V and J are TRBV27 and TRBJ2-3; 9 nucleotides agree with TRBD2. This CDR3 comprises 16 residues. Per the germline V gene, CDR1 is MNHEY and CDR2 is SMNVEV (reference sequence). After removal of 3 bases from V and 3 bases from J, the junction contained 7 bases not matched to a gene. The CDR3 spells CASSFGGSGRTDTQYF. The CDR3 DNA sequence: TGTGCCAGCAGTTTTGGTGGTAGCGGGAGAACAGATACGCAGTATTTT.

A note on this clonotype: The junction departs from germline at one end; a sequencing error may be responsible. The genes are TRBV6-5 and TRBJ2-1, with D possibly TRBD2 on 5 matching bases. This CDR3 has 17 amino acids. The germline gives CDR1 MNHEY, CDR2 SVGAGI. In DNA form, the CDR3 reads TGTGCCAGCAGTTACTCGATCGGTCTAGCACCTTACAATGAGCAGTTATTC. Translation: CASSYSIGLAPYNEQLF.

This clonotype was seen ten or more times. The chain has TRBV12-3 or TRBV12-4 and TRBJ1-2; D unclear. The V gene lost 4 bases and the J gene lost 12 bases, with 6 bases spanning the gap. This CDR3 has 9 residues. Written as DNA, the CDR3 is TGTGCCAGCAGTTATAGAGACACCTTC. Its translation is CASSYRDTF.

This clonotype was detected a few times. J is TRBJ2-7 and V is TRBV15; 10 bases map to TRBD2. Germline V lookup: CDR1 LNHNV, CDR2 YYDKDF (reference sequence). The junction had 5 bases not matched to a gene; V was cut back by 5 bases and J by 7 bases. CDR3 length: 13 amino acids. CDR3 region: CATSLAGELEQYF. CDR3 nucleotide sequence: TGTGCCACCAGCCTAGCGGGAGAATTAGAGCAGTACTTC.

The V gene is TRBV29-1, the J gene TRBJ2-2; D may be TRBD2 (5 bases). CDR1 and CDR2 (germline): SQVTM, ANQGSEA. This CDR3 is 12 amino acids long. V lost 7 bases to trimming and J lost 6 bases, with 12 bases between them. Here the CDR3 reads CSARGAAGELFF. The CDR3 DNA is TGCAGCGCCCGGGGAGCGGCCGGGGAGCTGTTTTTT.

CDR3: CTFQGPNYGYTF. The CDR3 nucleotides are TGCACCTTCCAGGGGCCGAACTATGGCTACACCTTC. The chain uses TRBV29-1 and TRBJ1-2; D is perhaps TRBD1 (6 bases). The CDR3 is 12 amino acids. The germline CDR1 and CDR2 sequences are SQVTM and ANQGSEA.

This clonotype appeared many times. This sequence joins TRBV7-8 and TRBJ2-1; D may correspond to TRBD1 or TRBD2 (5 bases each). The germline V gene has CDR1 SGHVS and CDR2 FQNEAQ. This CDR3 comprises 17 residues. The V and J ends lost 4 bases and 5 bases respectively, with 21 bases between them. CDR3 in DNA: TGTGCCAGCAGCTACAACCCCCCATCCGGGACGAACAATGAGCAGTTCTTC. This codes for CASSYNPPSGTNNEQFF.

This clonotype was seen a handful of times. J is TRBJ2-1 and V is TRBV11-2; 8 bases fit TRBD1. The germline gives CDR1 SGHAT, CDR2 FQNNGV. J was trimmed by 0 bases and V by 5 bases; bases with no gene match: 12. The CDR3 runs to 18 residues. CDR3 sequence: CASSRTLTGGSSYNEQFF. The CDR3 DNA reads as TGTGCCAGCAGCCGCACACTTACAGGGGGGAGCTCCTACAATGAGCAGTTCTTC.

This clonotype was detected only a few times. The chain joins TRBV2 to TRBJ2-7; 7 nucleotides match TRBD1. The trim removed 6 bases at V and 6 bases at J, leaving 8 bases unmatched. Germline CDR1 and CDR2: SNHLY and FYNNEI. The CDR3 is 13 residues long. DNA for the CDR3: TGTGCCAGCAGCACAACAAGGGACAGCGAGCAGTACTTC. Protein: CASSTTRDSEQYF. Combining the CDR3 with reference TRBV2 and TRBJ2-7 gives the whole variable domain EPEVTQTPSHQVTQMGQEVILRCVPISNHLYFYWYRQILGQKVEFLVSFYNNEISEKSEIFDDQFSVERPDGSNFTLKIRSTKLEDSAMYFCASSTTRDSEQYFGPGTRLTVT.

This clonotype was seen ten or more times. V and J are TRBV3-1 and TRBJ2-7; D is unresolved. This CDR3 is built from 11 residues. CDR1 is LGHDT, CDR2 YNNKEL, per germline (reference sequence). In DNA form, the CDR3 reads TGTGCGAGCCGATCTGCCTACGAGCAGTACTTC. Translating it yields CASRSAYEQYF.